The entry that follows covers one T cell receptor beta chain sequence. This clonotype has a count of ten or more. Its antigen remains unidentified. One junction end disagrees with the germline gene, perhaps due to a read error. The sample comes from a study of read filtering for tumor transcriptome and immune sequencing (dated by TCRdb to the early 2020s). Concerning the study at large: The cohort consisted of approximately 17 male and approximately 15 female patients, with a mean age of about 70 years and an age range of 47 to 80. Under revised international staging, roughly 8 patients fell into R-ISS I, more than 15 into R-ISS II and 6 or 7 into R-ISS III. Whole-transcriptome libraries were prepared with the TruSeq RNA Access Library Prep Kit after DNase treatment. Per sample, about 4.05 to 10.27 million TCR-region mapped reads were obtained with IR-seq, compared with only about 80 to 1,400 with RNA-seq. Using the same bone marrow samples, the study ran both targeted immune repertoire sequencing and bulk whole-transcriptome sequencing and then compared the TCR repertoires from each method. One main goal was a read-filtering strategy for immune repertoire data, in particular deciding whether clonotypes backed by only one read should be removed. The study at large found these results: Single-read clonotypes made up about four fifths of clonotypes but roughly 3.5% of total reads in IR-seq, and 74.6% of clonotypes and roughly 45% of reads in RNA-seq. Removing single-read clonotypes increased the correlation between IR-seq and RNA-seq shared clonotype proportions. IR-seq captured clonotypes at much higher depth and more reliably than RNA-seq, and smaller IR-seq throughput sufficed to identify most shared clonotypes. The sorted CD138-negative fraction was composed of a mixed bone marrow immune population rather than of purified T cells.

Counted from cysteine to phenylalanine, this CDR3 has 14 amino acids. Left in the record is the CDR3 DNA by itself, 42 bases read in frame from the first base. Reading the germline V gene (reference sequence) gives CDR1 SEHNR and CDR2 FQNEAQ. Starting from around 400 ng RNA, TCR libraries were constructed with the Immunoverse kit using molecular barcoded adaptors that cover the alpha/delta and beta/gamma chains. TCR library preparation was performed with the same RNA that was used for transcriptome sequencing. An Illumina HiSeq 4000 with 2 x 150 cycles was used to sequence the TCR libraries. As for how the authors treated the data: TCR reads were aligned to human V, D, J and C references and assembled into CDR3 clonotypes with MiXCR, including quality filtering and error correction. The tcR package in R was used for analysis of clonotype counts and gene usage diversity. Raw mapping reads were checked after the RNA-seq reads had been mapped by STAR aligner version 2.5.3a onto the human GRCh37 genome. To test how sequencing depth affects detected clonotypes, IR-seq fastq files were randomly downsampled with Seqtk 1.3. In TCRdb, the public reads were trimmed at Q25 with fastp and aligned with MiXCR, with productive beta chains retained. Every CDR3 protein is listed once, alongside the most common genes and DNA of its rows. It is TCRdb's table, rather than the study itself, that gives the V and J calls and clone size. The sample contains approximately 9,800 distinct CDR3 sequences, about 16% of them found a single time. The ten biggest clones cover around 25% of the sample.

Every patient had bone marrow sampled at the time of active disease. Ficoll-Hypaque density gradient centrifugation was used to isolate bone marrow mononuclear cells. CD138-negative cells were obtained by negative selection after labeling with CD138 magnetic microbeads on a MACS separator, removing myeloma plasma cells. The purity of the isolated cells was checked by flow cytometry with CD138 antibodies on an Attune NxT. Total RNA was extracted with TRIzol reagent and quantified with a NanoDrop spectrophotometer. Paired RNA-seq and IR-seq were performed on each patient's CD138-negative bone marrow sample.

Sequencing was performed on a population of CD138-negative cells sorted from bone marrow. The cell subset or site label, read with the paper, signifies: bone marrow mononuclear cells depleted of CD138+ plasma/myeloma cells by negative magnetic selection. The V and J genes are TRBV7-9 and TRBJ2-6; the D gene is tentatively TRBD1 or TRBD2, each matching 6 bases. This sequence was found in a donor aged 40 or older with multiple myeloma. The CDR3 protein sequence reads: CASLGGSGADVLTF. The nucleotide sequence is given as TGTGCCAGCTTGGGGGGCTCTGGGGCCGACGTCCTGACTTTC.